A selection of T cell receptor beta chains follows, all from one sample in a study of shared clonotypes between healthy human individuals. Method: immunoSEQ multiplex PCR; TCRdb's copy keeps in-frame clones and lacks some. The data contain under 1 million clones, roughly 92% of them singletons. Input material: naive CD8+ T cells sorted from blood. The receptors were sampled from a young man in good health. Each CDR3 is given with its conserved first and last residue. The order of the fields is CDR3 DNA, CDR3 protein, D gene, clone size, J gene, V gene. A D gene is named only where the DNA matches it firmly. A row's size may be missing; if present it is once, few, many or a size class.

DNA: TGTGCCAGCTCACCACCTACGGGAGAGTCTCTCAATGAGCAGTTCTTC
CDR3: CASSPPTGESLNEQFF
D: NA
size: NA
J: TRBJ2-1
V: TRBV18

DNA: TGTGCCAGCCAGATATATAGCGGGAGCAATGAGCAGTTCTTC
CDR3: CASQIYSGSNEQFF
D: TRBD2
size: NA
J: TRBJ2-1
V: TRBV6-5

DNA: TGCAGCGTTGAGGGACTAGTTTCCTACAATGAGCAGTTCTTC
CDR3: CSVEGLVSYNEQFF
D: TRBD2
size: NA
J: TRBJ2-1
V: TRBV29-1

DNA: TGTGCCAGCAGTCCCGAGCGATCACAGTATTGGGGGCAGTACTTC
CDR3: CASSPERSQYWGQYF
D: NA
size: NA
J: TRBJ2-7
V: TRBV5-5

DNA: TGCAGCGTTGAAGACCCGGACTATGAGCAGTTCTTC
CDR3: CSVEDPDYEQFF
D: NA
size: NA
J: TRBJ2-1
V: TRBV29-1

DNA: TGTGCCAGCAGTTCCTTTAGCGGCGGATACGAGCAGTACTTC
CDR3: CASSSFSGGYEQYF
D: NA
size: NA
J: TRBJ2-7
V: TRBV7-2

DNA: TGTGCCACCACAGACAAGGACGGGAACACCGGGGAGCTGTTTTTT
CDR3: CATTDKDGNTGELFF
D: NA
size: NA
J: TRBJ2-2
V: TRBV18

DNA: TGCAGCGTGGTGACAGGGCAAGAAATTGGTGGCTACACCTTC
CDR3: CSVVTGQEIGGYTF
D: TRBD1
size: NA
J: TRBJ1-2
V: TRBV29-1

DNA: TGTGCCAGCAGACCGAGACAGGTTGACACAGATACGCAGTATTTT
CDR3: CASRPRQVDTDTQYF
D: NA
size: once
J: TRBJ2-3
V: TRBV28

DNA: TGCAGCGTTGCTGGATTAGTAGCTAGCGACTCCTACAATGAGCAGTTCTTC
CDR3: CSVAGLVASDSYNEQFF
D: NA
size: NA
J: TRBJ2-1
V: TRBV29-1

DNA: TGTGCCAGCAGCTTGTTGGGACAGGGTTATGAGCAGTTCTTC
CDR3: CASSLLGQGYEQFF
D: TRBD1
size: NA
J: TRBJ2-1
V: TRBV5-5

DNA: TGTGCCAGCAGTTACGGGGTCCCAGCCTCTGGAAACACCATATATTTT
CDR3: CASSYGVPASGNTIYF
D: NA
size: NA
J: TRBJ1-3
V: TRBV6-5